This is a list of T cell receptor beta chains from one sample in a study of T cells in Graves' hyperthyroidism and ophthalmopathy. TCRdb fed the multiplex PCR reads into MiXCR, producing one record per CDR3 protein. The data contain around 400,000 distinct CDR3 sequences, around 15% of them singletons. Sequencing was carried out using blood. These receptor sequences come from a woman aged 55-69 years with Graves' ophthalmopathy. Each CDR3 is given with its conserved first and last residue. Each record gives: clone size, D gene, V gene, J gene, CDR3 protein, CDR3 DNA. D genes are given only for firm matches. Clone size appears in some rows only: once, few, many, or a class for an expanded clone.

size: many; D: TRBD1; V: TRBV6-1; J: TRBJ2-7; CDR3: CASRIRRGQSNEQYF; DNA: TGTGCCAGCAGAATCCGCAGGGGGCAATCGAACGAGCAGTACTTC
size: -; D: -; V: TRBV5-1; J: TRBJ2-3; CDR3: CASSLPPPSTDTQYF; DNA: TGCGCCAGCAGCTTGCCCCCGCCTAGCACAGATACGCAGTATTTT
size: once; D: -; V: TRBV12-3/TRBV12-4; J: TRBJ2-1; CDR3: CASTGREVDSYNEQFF; DNA: TGTGCCAGCACCGGACGCGAGGTTGACTCCTACAATGAGCAGTTCTTC
size: few; D: -; V: TRBV7-9; J: TRBJ2-2; CDR3: CASSLWPDLADTGELFF; DNA: TGTGCCAGCAGCTTATGGCCTGATCTAGCAGACACCGGGGAGCTGTTTTTT
size: many; D: -; V: TRBV12-3/TRBV12-4; J: TRBJ1-5; CDR3: CASSLEGHSNQPQHF; DNA: TGTGCCAGCAGTTTAGAAGGGCATAGCAATCAGCCCCAGCATTTT
size: few; D: TRBD1; V: TRBV27; J: TRBJ1-2; CDR3: CASSSTTGGLTF; DNA: TGTGCCAGCAGTTCTACGACAGGGGGCCTCACCTTC
size: many; D: -; V: TRBV28; J: TRBJ1-1; CDR3: CASTMNREAFF; DNA: TGTGCCAGCACCATGAACCGGGAAGCTTTCTTT
size: few; D: -; V: TRBV14; J: TRBJ2-7; CDR3: CASSGVSSYEQYF; DNA: TGTGCCAGCAGCGGGGTGTCCTCCTACGAGCAGTACTTC
size: few; D: -; V: TRBV7-3; J: TRBJ2-2; CDR3: CASSPHLGTGELFF; DNA: TGTGCCAGCAGCCCACACCTAGGGACCGGGGAGCTGTTTTTT
size: few; D: -; V: TRBV15; J: TRBJ2-7; CDR3: CATSRKDRFPEQYF; DNA: TGTGCCACCAGCAGGAAGGACAGATTTCCCGAGCAGTACTTC
size: many; D: TRBD1; V: TRBV2; J: TRBJ2-1; CDR3: CASHGQGGSYNEQFF; DNA: TGTGCCAGCCACGGACAGGGGGGATCCTACAATGAGCAGTTCTTC
size: many; D: -; V: TRBV27; J: TRBJ1-1; CDR3: CASSSPGHLNTEAFF; DNA: TGTGCCAGCAGTTCGCCGGGACACTTGAACACTGAAGCTTTCTTT
size: once; D: -; V: TRBV9; J: TRBJ2-2; CDR3: CASSPQHTGELFF; DNA: TGTGCCAGCAGCCCCCAGCACACCGGGGAGCTGTTTTTT
size: many; D: TRBD1; V: TRBV28; J: TRBJ2-2; CDR3: CASKGQGTAQGELFF; DNA: TGTGCCAGCAAAGGACAGGGGACAGCACAGGGGGAGCTGTTTTTT